This is a list of T cell receptor beta chains from one sample in a study of T cell repertoires in cytomegalovirus infection. TCRdb analysed the reads with MiXCR anew, one entry per CDR3 protein. The repertoire holds about 260,000 distinct CDR3 sequences, with over 8% as singletons. Sequenced material: PBMCs. Receptors originate from a human donor in good health (CMV status not recorded). Some clones in this sample may be carry-over from other donors' samples. Each CDR3 is given with its conserved first and last residue. Fields, in order: clone size, D gene, V gene, J gene, CDR3 DNA, CDR3 protein. D genes are given only for firm matches. Size is stated for part of the rows, as once, few or many counts, or as a class when the clone is expanded.

many,TRBD1,TRBV12-3/TRBV12-4,TRBJ1-4,TGTGCCAGCAGTCTAAAAACAGGGGCGGCAACTAATGAAAAACTGTTTTTT,CASSLKTGAATNEKLFF
many,TRBD2,TRBV7-2,TRBJ2-7,TGTGCCAGCAGCCCCGTGGGACTAGCGGCGTCTTACTACGAGCAGTACTTC,CASSPVGLAASYYEQYF
NA,NA,TRBV6-2/TRBV6-3,TRBJ2-5,TGTGCCAGCAGTTACTCCGATAAAGCACTAGCCGAGACCCAGTACTTC,CASSYSDKALAETQYF
many,NA,TRBV7-8,TRBJ1-5,TGTGCCAGCAGCTTAGTAGGGAGGGGTAGCAATCAGCCCCAGCATTTT,CASSLVGRGSNQPQHF
NA,NA,TRBV29-1,TRBJ2-3,TGCAGCGTTGAAGGTGGTTCAGCCCGGGGTACGCAGTATTTT,CSVEGGSARGTQYF
many,TRBD1,TRBV6-6,TRBJ2-1,TGTGCCAGCAGTTACCCACAACGACTATCCCCGGGACAGGGATTTAGTGAGCAGTTCTTC,CASSYPQRLSPGQGFSEQFF
many,TRBD2,TRBV7-2,TRBJ2-3,TGTGCCAGCAGCTTTGGGCGGGGGGCTGGTGGTACGCAGTATTTT,CASSFGRGAGGTQYF
many,NA,TRBV7-2,TRBJ2-1,TGTGCCAGCAGCTTAGTAGCAATGGGGGCCAATGAGCAGTTCTTC,CASSLVAMGANEQFF
NA,NA,TRBV6-2/TRBV6-3,TRBJ1-1,TGTGCCAGCAGTGAAATATTGAACACTGAAGCTTTCTTT,CASSEILNTEAFF
many,TRBD1,TRBV28,TRBJ1-1,TGTGCCGGGCAGGGACAGGGCATATCAGGAACTGAAGCTTTCTTT,CAGQGQGISGTEAFF
many,NA,TRBV7-2,TRBJ2-7,TGTGCCAGCAGCTTAGATCCTTCCTACGAGCAGTACTTC,CASSLDPSYEQYF
many,NA,TRBV7-2,TRBJ2-3,TGTGCCAGCAGCTTAGTAGGTCTCGGGCTGAAGACAGATACGCAGTATTTT,CASSLVGLGLKTDTQYF
few,NA,TRBV29-1,TRBJ2-7,TGCAGCGTTGAAGTGCCGGTCCACGAGCAGTACTTC,CSVEVPVHEQYF
few,NA,TRBV7-8,TRBJ2-5,TGTGCCAGCAGCTCGTCGTGGGGGGATGAGGAGACCCAGTACTTC,CASSSSWGDEETQYF
many,TRBD2,TRBV7-2,TRBJ2-6,TGTGCCAGCAGCTTAGGAGCGGGAGGCTCTGGGGCCAACGTCCTGACTTTC,CASSLGAGGSGANVLTF
many,TRBD1,TRBV2,TRBJ1-1,TGTGCCAGCAGAGGACAGGGAGCCACTGAAGCTTTCTTT,CASRGQGATEAFF
few,NA,TRBV2,TRBJ2-7,TGTGCCAGCAGGTCTGGAACCTACGAGCAGTACTTC,CASRSGTYEQYF
many,NA,TRBV7-2,TRBJ1-2,TGTGCCAGCAGCTTAATCCCAGCTAATGGCTACACCTTC,CASSLIPANGYTF
many,TRBD2,TRBV7-2,TRBJ2-1,TGTGCCAGCAGCTTAGAAGGGACTAGCGGGAGATACTACAATGAGCAGTTCTTC,CASSLEGTSGRYYNEQFF
many,NA,TRBV7-2,TRBJ1-2,TGTGCCAGCAGCTTTCGAGGAGAGACGGGCTACACCTTC,CASSFRGETGYTF
many,NA,TRBV7-2,TRBJ1-5,TGTGCCAGCAGCTTAGGAGGAAACAATCAGCCCCAGCATTTT,CASSLGGNNQPQHF
few,NA,TRBV6-1,TRBJ2-3,TGTGCCAGCAGTGAAGTCGTGACAGGAGGCACAGATACGCAGTATTTT,CASSEVVTGGTDTQYF
many,NA,TRBV4-1,TRBJ1-1,TGCGCCAGCAGCCAAGACGAGGGGGTGAACACTGAAGCTTTCTTT,CASSQDEGVNTEAFF
many,TRBD1,TRBV7-6,TRBJ1-1,TGTGCCAGCAGCTTATTCTCGTTTCCCGGGACAGGGGGTCCGGGAACTGAAGCTTTCTTT,CASSLFSFPGTGGPGTEAFF
NA,NA,TRBV28,TRBJ1-5,TGTGCCAGCATGGTCTATAATCAGCCCCAGCATTTT,CASMVYNQPQHF
many,NA,TRBV7-8,TRBJ1-3,TGTGCCAGCAGCGCAACCCACGTCCAGGCCGGCACCATATATTTT,CASSATHVQAGTIYF
many,NA,TRBV6-6,TRBJ2-1,TGTGCCAGCAGTTACACCGCTATGAATGAGCAGTTCTTC,CASSYTAMNEQFF
NA,TRBD1,TRBV2,TRBJ1-1,TGTGCCAGCACCCTATTAAGGGGGCTAGGGGCGAACACTGAAGCTTTCTTT,CASTLLRGLGANTEAFF
few,NA,TRBV20-1,TRBJ2-3,TGCAGTGCTAGAGTCCCTAGCCAATCTTATGGTCGCTTCACAGATACGCAGTATTTT,CSARVPSQSYGRFTDTQYF
many,TRBD1,TRBV4-3,TRBJ2-6,TGCGCCAGCAGCCAAGCACAGGGGACTGGGGCCAACGTCCTGACTTTC,CASSQAQGTGANVLTF
many,NA,TRBV12-3/TRBV12-4,TRBJ1-2,TGTGCCAGCAGTACTCGGACGGCGGCTAACTATGGCTACACCTTC,CASSTRTAANYGYTF
NA,NA,TRBV29-1,TRBJ1-1,TGCAGCGTTGGAGGACGGACTGAAGCTTTCTTT,CSVGGRTEAFF
NA,NA,TRBV28,TRBJ2-5,TGTGCCAGCAGTCTTCCGGACAGCGGAATGGCCCAGTACTTC,CASSLPDSGMAQYF
few,NA,TRBV7-8,TRBJ1-2,TGTGCCAGCAGCTTATCCGGGAGTGGCTACACCTTC,CASSLSGSGYTF
many,NA,TRBV7-2,TRBJ1-2,TGTGCCAGCACCTCGGGGGGGAGGAACTATGGCTACACCTTC,CASTSGGRNYGYTF
many,TRBD1,TRBV7-2,TRBJ1-1,TGTGCCAGCAGCTTCGGGACAGGGGGAGGCACTGAAGCTTTCTTT,CASSFGTGGGTEAFF
many,TRBD1,TRBV7-2,TRBJ1-5,TGTGCCAGCAGGGAACAGGGGGACGGCAATCAGCCCCAGCATTTT,CASREQGDGNQPQHF
few,NA,TRBV7-2,TRBJ2-1,TGTGCCAGCAGCCCGGACAGACGCCATGAGCAGTTCTTC,CASSPDRRHEQFF
many,TRBD1,TRBV7-8,TRBJ1-5,TGTGCCAGCAGCTCCGATGCCTCAGGGGGCGGCAATCAGCCCCAGCATTTT,CASSSDASGGGNQPQHF
many,NA,TRBV20-1,TRBJ2-7,TGCAGTGCTAAGGACGGTCAATACGAGCAGTACTTC,CSAKDGQYEQYF
NA,NA,TRBV5-1,TRBJ1-1,TGCGCCAGCAGCTTGAATAGAGCTGAAGCTTTCTTT,CASSLNRAEAFF
NA,TRBD2,TRBV28,TRBJ2-1,TGTGCCAGCAGTTTGGGAAGTCGGCGGGGGGTTCCTATCGAGCAGTTCTTC,CASSLGSRRGVPIEQFF
NA,NA,TRBV28,TRBJ2-7,TGTGCCAGCGGTGGGGCTTACCCCTACGAGCAGTACTTC,CASGGAYPYEQYF
NA,TRBD1,TRBV30,TRBJ1-2,TGTGCTCGGGACAGGGGATCCGGTGGCTACACCTTC,CARDRGSGGYTF
many,NA,TRBV7-6,TRBJ1-5,TGTGCCAGCAGCTTCCCCGGGCAGCCCCAGCATTTT,CASSFPGQPQHF
many,NA,TRBV12-3/TRBV12-4,TRBJ1-1,TGTGCCAGCAGTACCCCCTCTATCGGGAACACTGAAGCTTTCTTT,CASSTPSIGNTEAFF
many,TRBD2,TRBV7-2,TRBJ2-5,TGTGCCAGCAGCTTAGCCGGCGGGGGGGCCGTAAAGACCCAGTACTTC,CASSLAGGGAVKTQYF
many,TRBD2,TRBV20-1,TRBJ2-1,TGCAGTGCTTTGGCGGGACTAGCGGGATCAAATGAGCAGTTCTTC,CSALAGLAGSNEQFF
few,NA,TRBV12-3/TRBV12-4,TRBJ2-7,TGTGCCAGCAGGCCCGGACCAGCCTACGAGCAGTACTTC,CASRPGPAYEQYF
many,NA,TRBV7-2,TRBJ1-2,TGTGCCAGCACCCTGGGGGGCAGGGGAGACTATGGCTACACCTTC,CASTLGGRGDYGYTF
many,TRBD1,TRBV7-9,TRBJ2-4,TGTGCCAGCAGCTTAGGCCTTGGGACAGGATTCTTC,CASSLGLGTGFF
few,NA,TRBV5-1,TRBJ2-2,TGCGCCAGCACCCCAACAGCAGGGAACACCGGGGAGCTGTTTTTT,CASTPTAGNTGELFF
many,TRBD1,TRBV12-3/TRBV12-4,TRBJ1-3,TGTGCCAGCAGTTTAGGGGGACAGATAGACTCTGGAAACACCATATATTTT,CASSLGGQIDSGNTIYF
NA,NA,TRBV19,TRBJ2-1,TGTGCCAGTAGTATGGGGAATAACAATGAGCAGTTCTTC,CASSMGNNNEQFF